The sequence of this T cell receptor beta chain was determined in a study of cytomegalovirus exposure and HLA in healthy donors. Germline V gene sequence: CDR1 SEHNR, CDR2 FQNEAQ (reference sequence). V lost 6 bases and J 0 bases, leaving 11 bases between the germline ends. The CDR3 consists of 14 residues. The PCR used 60 Vbeta and 13 Jbeta primers. The table came from immunoSEQ multiplex PCR; TCRdb's copy has only in-frame clones and leaves some out. Altogether about 190,000 clones are present, over 75% being singletons, with the ten largest covering about 5.7%. The source material was PBMCs. V and J are TRBV7-9 and TRBJ1-1, with D perhaps TRBD1 (5 bases). This TCR came from a man between 40 and 49 years old in good health and CMV-seropositive. For the CDR3, the DNA is TGTGCCAGCAGACCGGACACCCTGAACACTGAAGCTTTCTTT. This codes for CASRPDTLNTEAFF.